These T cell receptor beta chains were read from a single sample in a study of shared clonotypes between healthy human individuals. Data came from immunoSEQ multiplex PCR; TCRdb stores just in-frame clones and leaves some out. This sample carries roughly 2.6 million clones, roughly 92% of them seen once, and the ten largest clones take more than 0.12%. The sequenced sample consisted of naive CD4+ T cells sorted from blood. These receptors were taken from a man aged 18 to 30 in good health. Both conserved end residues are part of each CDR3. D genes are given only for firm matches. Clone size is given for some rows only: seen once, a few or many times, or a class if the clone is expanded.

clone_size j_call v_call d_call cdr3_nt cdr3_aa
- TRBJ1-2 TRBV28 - TGTGCCAGCAGTTTAACCGCAGGAGGCTACACCTTC CASSLTAGGYTF
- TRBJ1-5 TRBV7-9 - TGTGCCAGCAGCTTACTAGGAGGACAGCCCCAGCATTTT CASSLLGGQPQHF
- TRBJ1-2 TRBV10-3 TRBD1 TGTGCCATCAGGGCAACCGGGACAGCTAACTATGGCTACACCTTC CAIRATGTANYGYTF
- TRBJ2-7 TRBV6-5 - TGTGCCAGCAGTTACGGGTCACCCTACGAGCAGTACTTC CASSYGSPYEQYF
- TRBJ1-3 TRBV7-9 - TGTGCCAGCAGCCCCCGGGAGGGAAGCTCTGGAAACACCATATATTTT CASSPREGSSGNTIYF
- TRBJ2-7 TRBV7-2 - TGTGCCAGCAGCCAGGGACATTCCGACGAGCAGTACTTC CASSQGHSDEQYF
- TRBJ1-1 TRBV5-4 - TGTGCCAGCAGCTCAGCGGGGGTTAAAGGGCTGAACACTGAAGCTTTCTTT CASSSAGVKGLNTEAFF
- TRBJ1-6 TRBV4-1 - TGCGCCAGCAGCCAATGGAGTCGGGATCGCAATTCACCCCTCCACTTT CASSQWSRDRNSPLHF
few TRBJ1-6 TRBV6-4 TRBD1 TGTGCCAGCAGCGCCGGGACAGGGAATTCACCCCTCCACTTT CASSAGTGNSPLHF
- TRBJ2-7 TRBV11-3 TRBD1 TGTGCCAGCAGCTTAGTCAGGGGGCACGAGCAGTACTTC CASSLVRGHEQYF
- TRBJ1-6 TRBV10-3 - TGTGCCATCAGTGAAACAGGGATCTATAATTCACCCCTCCACTTT CAISETGIYNSPLHF
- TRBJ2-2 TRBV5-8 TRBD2 TGTGCCAGCAGCCCGGACGGCGGGGGGGCCTACACCGGGGAGCTGTTTTTT CASSPDGGGAYTGELFF
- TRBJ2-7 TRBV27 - TGTGCCAGCAGCACTGTTGACAGGTCCGGGGAGGAGCAGTACTTC CASSTVDRSGEEQYF
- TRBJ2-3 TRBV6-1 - TGTGCCAGCAGTGAAGCCGCCGGGGTGACAGATACGCAGTATTTT CASSEAAGVTDTQYF
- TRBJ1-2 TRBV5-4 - TGTGCCAGCAGCTTGGGGCAGGGAGTACCTAACTATGGCTACACCTTC CASSLGQGVPNYGYTF
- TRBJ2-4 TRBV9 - TGTGCCAGCAGCGTAGATCCAACGGCCAAAAACATTCAGTACTTC CASSVDPTAKNIQYF
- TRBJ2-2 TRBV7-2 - TGTGCCAGCAGATATAACACCGGGGAGCTGTTTTTT CASRYNTGELFF
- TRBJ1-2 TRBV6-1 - TGTGCCAGCAGTGAATCCTTGGGAATTAACTATGGCTACACCTTC CASSESLGINYGYTF
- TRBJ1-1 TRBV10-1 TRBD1 TGCGCCAGCAGTGAGGGGAGTGGTAGTGGACAGGGCACTGAAGCTTTCTTT CASSEGSGSGQGTEAFF
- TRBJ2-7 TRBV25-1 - TGTGCCAGCAGTGAAGGTGACAGGCCTTACGAGCAGTACTTC CASSEGDRPYEQYF
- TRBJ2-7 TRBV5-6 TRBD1 TGTGCCAGCAGCTTACTTCAGACAGGGGGCGACTCCTACGAGCAGTACTTC CASSLLQTGGDSYEQYF
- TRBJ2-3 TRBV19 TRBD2 TGTGCCAGTAGTGCATCTAGCGGGGGAACAGATACGCAGTATTTT CASSASSGGTDTQYF
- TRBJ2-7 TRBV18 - TGTGCCAGCTCGCAAAACGGACAGCCTAGCGAGCAGTACTTC CASSQNGQPSEQYF
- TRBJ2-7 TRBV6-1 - TGTGCCAGCCGGGCGGTTTCCTACGAGCAGTACTTC CASRAVSYEQYF
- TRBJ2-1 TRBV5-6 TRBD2 TGTGCCAGCAGTTCGGGGGGGCCCTACAATGAGCAGTTCTTC CASSSGGPYNEQFF
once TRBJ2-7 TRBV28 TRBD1 TGTGCCAGCGTCGACAGGGGCTACGAGCAGTACTTC CASVDRGYEQYF
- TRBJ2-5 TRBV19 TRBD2 TGTGCCAGTAACCAAGGACTAGCGGGAGTAGAGACCCAGTACTTC CASNQGLAGVETQYF
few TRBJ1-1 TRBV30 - TGTGCCTGGAGTGAACAGCGCACTGAAGCTTTCTTT CAWSEQRTEAFF
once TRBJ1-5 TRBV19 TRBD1 TGTGCCAGTAGTAGAGGACAGGGGCCGGCTTTGACCCAGCATTTT CASSRGQGPALTQHF
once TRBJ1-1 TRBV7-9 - TGTGCCAGCAGCCGCACAGAGAACACTGAAGCTTTCTTT CASSRTENTEAFF
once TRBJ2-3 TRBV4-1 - TGCGCCAGCAGCCAAGTGGGTGATTTTGGGGTTCTAAGCACAGATACGCAGTATTTT CASSQVGDFGVLSTDTQYF
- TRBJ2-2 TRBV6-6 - TGTGCCAGCAGTTACCCGGGCACCGGGGAGCTGTTTTTT CASSYPGTGELFF
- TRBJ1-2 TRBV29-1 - TGCAGCGTTGGCCAGAACTATGGCTACACCTTC CSVGQNYGYTF
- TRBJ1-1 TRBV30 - TGTGCCTGGCAAAACAGCAATGCTGAAGCTTTCTTT CAWQNSNAEAFF
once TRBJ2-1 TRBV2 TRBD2 TGTGCCAGCAGTGGGACTAGCGGGGGGGCCGGTGAGCAGTTCTTC CASSGTSGGAGEQFF
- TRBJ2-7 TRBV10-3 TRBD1 TGTGCCATCAGTCATGGGACAGGGCAGTACGAGCAGTACTTC CAISHGTGQYEQYF
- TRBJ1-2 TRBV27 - TGTGCCAGCAGTTTATCGGTGCAGGGGAACTATGGCTACACCTTC CASSLSVQGNYGYTF
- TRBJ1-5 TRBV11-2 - TGTGCCAGCAGCTTGAACAGAAATCAGCCCCAGCATTTT CASSLNRNQPQHF
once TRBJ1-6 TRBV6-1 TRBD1 TGTGCCAGCCTCTCCTTGGGACAGGCTAATTCACCCCTCCACTTT CASLSLGQANSPLHF
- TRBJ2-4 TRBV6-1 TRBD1 TGTGCCAGCAGTGAGGCCGGGACAGATAAAAACATTCAGTACTTC CASSEAGTDKNIQYF
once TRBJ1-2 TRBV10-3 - TGTGCCATCAGTGACGTGGACGGGGCGGGCTACACCTTC CAISDVDGAGYTF
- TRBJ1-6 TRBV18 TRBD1 TGTGCCAGCTCACTAAGGGACAGGACAAATTCACCCCTCCACTTT CASSLRDRTNSPLHF
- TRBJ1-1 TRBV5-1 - TGCGCCAGCAGCTTGTCAGGGGACAACACTGAAGCTTTCTTT CASSLSGDNTEAFF
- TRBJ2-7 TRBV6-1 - TGTGCCAGCAGTGAAATCGGGGAGTGGTACGAGCAGTACTTC CASSEIGEWYEQYF
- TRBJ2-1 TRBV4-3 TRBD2 TGCGCCAGCAGCCAAGATCTAGCGGGAAGCAATGAGCAGTTCTTC CASSQDLAGSNEQFF
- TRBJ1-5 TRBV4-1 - TGCGCCAGCAGCCAAGATGGGGCACCTAGCAATCAGCCCCAGCATTTT CASSQDGAPSNQPQHF
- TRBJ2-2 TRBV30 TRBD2 TGTGCCTGGAGTGGACTAGCCATGAACACCGGGGAGCTGTTTTTT CAWSGLAMNTGELFF
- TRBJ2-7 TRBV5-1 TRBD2 TGCGCCAGCAGCCCGGGACTAGCGGGGGGAGCCTACGAGCAGTACTTC CASSPGLAGGAYEQYF
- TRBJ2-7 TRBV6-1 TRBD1 TGTGCCAGCCTCAGGGGTCCAGGGGGCCACGAGCAGTACTTC CASLRGPGGHEQYF
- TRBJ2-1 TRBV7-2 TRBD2 TGTGCCAGCAGCACGGGACTAGCGGGCGAGCAGTTCTTC CASSTGLAGEQFF
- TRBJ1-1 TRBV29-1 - TGCAGCGCCCAAGGGGAGGGTTCAAGAGGGGAAGCTTTCTTT CSAQGEGSRGEAFF
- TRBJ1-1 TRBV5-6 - TGTGCCAGCAGCTTGTATCACCTGAACACTGAAGCTTTCTTT CASSLYHLNTEAFF
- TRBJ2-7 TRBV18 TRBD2 TGTGCCAGCTCGCCGGGAGAGCGGGAGGAGCAGTACTTC CASSPGEREEQYF
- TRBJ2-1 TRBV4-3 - TGCGCCAGCAGCCAAGATCCGGCGACAGCCTCCTACAATGAGCAGTTCTTC CASSQDPATASYNEQFF